This T cell receptor (beta chain) appears in the sequencing data of a study of T-cell memory formation after mild COVID-19. MiXCR, run by TCRdb on the 5' RACE reads, gives a single entry per CDR3 protein. This table has roughly 620,000 distinct CDR3 sequences, roughly 18% appearing once. Germline-derived CDR1 and CDR2 are LNHNV and YYDKDF (reference sequence). The V gene lost 1 base and the J gene lost 1 base, with 13 bases spanning the gap. The CDR3 covers 16 residues. This clonotype has a handful of counts. The clonotype was recovered from an adult woman who had mild COVID-19 (a few samples of this study predate the infection). Cell type and time point are not known. The rearrangement joins TRBV15 to TRBJ1-1, with D perhaps matching TRBD1 (5 bases). Material for sequencing was PBMCs or a T cell subset sorted from them (not recorded which). The CDR3 nucleotides are TGTGCCACCAGCAGAGGACTGACAGCCCAGAACACTGAAGCTTTCTTT. Its translation: CATSRGLTAQNTEAFF.